The clone carrying this TCR beta chain was seen at least ten times. Its antigen is still unknown. This sample is drawn from a study of metastatic and nonmetastatic thyroid tumors. Overall study context: Thyroid patients, malignant and benign, had repertoires compared across blood and tumor or nodule tissue.

Ahead of thyroid surgery, no patient had received treatment of any kind. Germline values: CDR1 GTSNPN, CDR2 SVGIG (reference sequence). The CDR3 sequence is 13 residues long. V was clipped by 5 bases and J by 5 bases, with 16 bases between them. The study, taken as a whole, reports: Reported TCR beta diversity, measured in blood and tumor, was significantly higher for malignant thyroid tumors than for benign nodules.

Study processing details: Clinicopathological groups differed in CDR3, with these differences serving to build a distant-metastasis classifier for papillary thyroid cancer. TCRdb re-analyzed the PCR reads using MiXCR. The V and J calls were determined by TCRdb, not by the authors. This sample yields over 30,000 clones, of which 15% are seen a single time; under 20% belongs to the top ten. Sequencing used blood. The source of this sequence is a male donor with papillary thyroid cancer or a benign thyroid nodule (not recorded which). Some clones in this sample may be carry-over from other donors' samples. The chain joins TRBV30 to TRBJ2-7; a possible D gene is TRBD2 (6 bases). The CDR3 spells CAWARDPGDEQYF. CDR3 nucleotides: TGTGCCTGGGCAAGGGACCCGGGGGACGAGCAGTACTTC. Full variable domain (remainder filled in from reference TRBV30 and TRBJ2-7): SQTIHQWPATLVQPVGSPLSLECTVEGTSNPNLYWYRQAAGRGLQLLFYSVGIGQISSEVPQNLSASRPQDRQFILSSKKLLLSDSGFYLCAWARDPGDEQYFGPGTRLTVT.